The clone carrying this T cell receptor (beta chain) was picked up a small number of times. The antigen is undetermined. This record belongs to a study of CD8 T cells in ankylosing spondylitis. Broader study findings: Disease-linked clones reportedly concentrated significantly in matched ankylosing spondylitis synovial fluid. Previously reported in reactive arthritis synovial fluid and blood were some of the motif variants. Ankylosing spondylitis blood appeared to carry a characteristic TCR beta motif of several highly homologous variants. Disease-linked clones proved CD8+ and comparatively uncommon in peripheral blood.

Germline V lookup: CDR1 DFQATT, CDR2 SNEGSKA (reference sequence). The CDR3 runs 13 residues. V dropped 0 bases and J dropped 4 bases, with 7 bases sitting between them. Preparation of TCR beta libraries was done by quantitative 5'-RACE with molecular barcodes. TCRdb re-analysed the 5' RACE reads in MiXCR, keeping a single row per CDR3 protein. The table records fewer than 550,000 distinct CDR3 sequences, under 5.5% of them present only once. The sample consisted of blood, either unsorted or a sorted T cell fraction (not recorded which). The chain joins TRBV20-1 to TRBJ1-5; D ambiguous. This sequence originates from a male donor with ankylosing spondylitis. The CDR3 DNA reads as TGCAGTGCTAGAGAGGAGGGAAATCAGCCCCAGCATTTT. It is translated as CSAREEGNQPQHF.